The entry below describes one T cell receptor (beta chain). There were no recent acute infections or vaccinations among the donors, who were healthy HIV-negative adults. CD45RA-negative memory and CD45RA+ naive subsets were split from the CD4+ cells. Germline V CDR1 and CDR2: PRHDT, FYEKMQ (reference sequence). The CDR3 sequence is 18 residues long. V was pared by 0 bases and J by 0 bases, with 12 bases between. Here immunoSEQ multiplex PCR was the method, and the copy in TCRdb shows in-frame clones only, minus some. The sample lists 2 million to 2.5 million clones; 90% to 97% were seen once. This specimen belongs to a study of shared clonotypes between healthy human individuals.

The chain carries TRBV13 and TRBJ2-6; D perhaps matches TRBD1 (5 bases). The sequence was collected from a man aged 18 to 30 in good health. Sample: naive CD4+ T cells sorted from blood. Sample subset: CD45RA+ positively selected. CDR3 protein: CASSLGQGRVSGANVLTF. The CDR3 DNA follows: TGTGCCAGCAGCTTAGGCCAGGGTCGGGTCTCTGGGGCCAACGTCCTGACTTTC.